Following are 6 T cell receptor beta chains from one sample sequenced in a study of T cells in Graves' hyperthyroidism and ophthalmopathy. RNA transcripts were the template for amplifying TCR beta CDR3 regions. HTBI primers were the set used in a first-round RT-PCR of the TCR CDR3. TCRdb reprocessed the multiplex PCR reads via MiXCR and lists one record per CDR3 protein. The sample holds approximately 700,000 distinct CDR3 sequences, just under 45% seen once. Sequencing input: peripheral blood or thyroid tissue (not recorded which). These receptor sequences come from an adult man with Graves' disease, either hyperthyroidism or ophthalmopathy (not recorded which).

Many counts were recorded for this clonotype. The chain has TRBV29-1 and TRBJ2-5; D is possibly TRBD1 or TRBD2 (6 bases each). Trimming took 4 bases from V and 7 from J, leaving 10 bases between them. Germline assignment: CDR1 SQVTM and CDR2 ANQGSEA. The CDR3 extends over 11 amino acids. CDR3 bases: TGCAGCGTTGGGTCGGGGGCGACCCAGTACTTC. It yields the protein CSVGSGATQYF.

The rearrangement joins TRBV29-1 to TRBJ1-2; TRBD1 might be the D (5 bases). This CDR3 has 14 amino acids. Trimming removed 7 bases at V and 2 bases at J, with 17 bases between. Germline CDR1 and CDR2: SQVTM and ANQGSEA. This CDR3 is CSGGGRGTNYGYTF. CDR3 DNA: TGCAGCGGTGGAGGACGGGGGACGAACTATGGCTACACCTTC.

This clonotype occurred many times. This chain links TRBV7-2 with TRBJ1-1, with D uncertain. This CDR3 comprises 15 residues. Trimming stripped 5 bases from V and 2 bases from J, with 15 bases between. CDR1 is SGHTA and CDR2 is FQGNSA in the germline V gene. CDR3 in amino acids: CASSPWRTANTEAFF. The DNA for the CDR3 is TGTGCCAGCAGCCCCTGGCGGACGGCCAACACTGAAGCTTTCTTT.

This chain connects TRBV19 to TRBJ1-1; D not certain. Germline-derived CDR1 and CDR2 are LNHDA and SQIVND (reference sequence). V dropped 7 bases and J dropped 1 base, with 10 bases sitting between them. This CDR3 has 13 amino acids. The CDR3 DNA follows: TGTGCCAGTACCTCGAACACGAACACTGAAGCTTTCTTT. This encodes CASTSNTNTEAFF.

V usage is TRBV7-8 and J usage is TRBJ1-5; D unclear. The V gene lost 5 bases and the J gene lost 4 bases, with 15 bases spanning the gap. The CDR3 covers 15 residues. Germline V CDR1 and CDR2: SGHVS, FQNEAQ. CDR3 sequence: CASSQEQTLNQPQHF. Written as DNA, the CDR3 is TGTGCCAGCAGCCAAGAACAAACCCTAAATCAGCCCCAGCATTTT.

V is TRBV12-3 or TRBV12-4 and J is TRBJ2-5, with TRBD2 identical over 9 bases. This CDR3 has 14 amino acids. J lost 1 base, V lost 6 bases, and 3 bases had no gene match. CDR3 nucleotides: TGTGCCAGCAGCGTTAGCGGGAGCCAAGAGACCCAGTACTTC. Protein: CASSVSGSQETQYF.